Included here is one TCR beta chain sequence, with context. This sample stems from a study of blood T cell repertoires in COVID-19. Study at large: Material from acute and convalescent COVID-19 was sourced from the United States, Italy and Spain. Nucleic acid was either cDNA or gDNA, and it came from T cells, B-cell-depleted T cells, or PBMCs.

The authors' processing: Reference gene primer amplification yielded estimated nucleated cell counts. Here immunoSEQ multiplex PCR was the method, and the copy in TCRdb shows in-frame clones only, minus some. The DNA gave D and trimming, while V, J and clone size come from that table. The profile covers some 39,000 clones, with roughly 77% appearing a single time and about 28% taken by the ten largest. V was shortened by 0 bases and J by 4 bases, with 10 bases between the two germline ends. This CDR3 contains 14 residues. CDR1 and CDR2 (germline): SGHNT, YYREEE (reference sequence). Sequenced material: peripheral blood. The chain has TRBV5-4 and TRBJ1-1; D possibly corresponds to TRBD1 (5 bases). The source is an elderly man with acute or convalescent COVID-19. The CDR3 sequence is CASSLVGGITEAFF. The CDR3 DNA reads as TGTGCCAGCAGCTTGGTCGGGGGGATCACTGAAGCTTTCTTT.